The 27 T cell receptor beta chains below were found in one sample sequenced in a study of cytomegalovirus exposure and HLA in healthy donors. The PCR had 60 Vbeta and 13 Jbeta primers. Profiling relied on immunoSEQ multiplex PCR, and the TCRdb table lists in-frame clones only, not all of them. This table holds approximately 170,000 clones, less than 85% found once. Sequenced input: PBMCs. The receptors here all came from a man aged 25 to 40 in good health and CMV-seropositive.

This clone was recorded a few times. The V call is TRBV2, the J call TRBJ2-3; 10 positions match TRBD2. This CDR3 is 16 amino acids long. V shed 4 bases, J shed 3 bases, and the junction held 7 bases outside the gene matches. Germline values: CDR1 SNHLY, CDR2 FYNNEI. The CDR3 DNA reads as TGTGCCAGCAGTGCACTAGCGGGAAGTAGGACAGATACGCAGTATTTT. It translates to CASSALAGSRTDTQYF.

The chain links TRBV7-6 to TRBJ2-7, with 7 bases aligning to TRBD1. The CDR3 loop spans 14 amino acids. The V gene end was trimmed by 3 bases and the J gene end by 1 base; junction bases not matched to a gene: 3. The germline V gene encodes CDR1 SGHVS and CDR2 FNYEAQ. The CDR3: CASSLGQLSYEQYF. The CDR3 DNA reads TGTGCCAGCAGCTTGGGACAGCTGTCCTACGAGCAGTACTTC.

In its sample, this clone was seen a few times. This chain uses TRBV18 with TRBJ2-2; D gene uncertain. Germline CDR1 reads KGHSH; CDR2 reads LQKENI. The V end lost 3 bases, the J end lost 6 bases, and 5 bases lay between the germline ends. This CDR3 contains 12 residues. The CDR3 DNA reads as TGTGCCAGCTCACCGGCCCCCGGGGAGCTGTTTTTT. Translating gives CASSPAPGELFF.

This clone was recorded only once. The V and J genes are TRBV5-4 and TRBJ1-2, with D perhaps matching TRBD1 (6 bases). Per the germline V gene, CDR1 is SGHNT and CDR2 is YYREEE (reference sequence). This CDR3 has 15 residues. The V gene lost 4 bases and the J gene lost 3 bases, with 16 bases spanning the gap. In DNA form, the CDR3 reads TGTGCCAGCAGCACCGGCGCAGGGGCAGACTATGGCTACACCTTC. Amino acid sequence: CASSTGAGADYGYTF.

The chain carries TRBV9 and TRBJ1-1; 8 bases are shared with TRBD1. The CDR3 has 14 residues. V was pared by 4 bases and J by 1 base, with 3 bases of the junction left unmatched. Germline values: CDR1 SGDLS, CDR2 YYNGEE. Here the CDR3 DNA reads TGTGCCAGCAGCTCCACAGGGGGGAACACTGAAGCTTTCTTT. Translated: CASSSTGGNTEAFF. The complete variable domain, with remaining parts taken from reference TRBV9 and TRBJ1-1, reads DSGVTQTPKHLITATGQRVTLRCSPRSGDLSVYWYQQSLDQGLQFLIQYYNGEERAKGNILERFSAQQFPDLHSELNLSSLELGDSALYFCASSSTGGNTEAFFGQGTRLTVV.

The genes are TRBV13 and TRBJ2-2, with D possibly being TRBD1 (5 bases). CDR1 and CDR2 from the germline V gene are PRHDT and FYEKMQ (reference sequence). The CDR3 covers 13 residues. Trimming removed 5 bases at V and 5 bases at J, with 9 bases between. The CDR3 nucleotides read TGTGCCAGCAGCAAATACAGGACCGGGGAGCTGTTTTTT. It yields the protein CASSKYRTGELFF.

V gene TRBV2 combines with J gene TRBJ1-4; tentatively, D is TRBD1 (5 bases). V lost 6 bases and J 0 bases, leaving 8 bases between the germline ends. CDR1 SNHLY and CDR2 FYNNEI come from the germline V gene. There are 14 residues in the CDR3. Here the CDR3 DNA reads TGTGCCAGCAGGACAGATACAACTAATGAAAAACTGTTTTTT. Protein product: CASRTDTTNEKLFF.

The CDR3 DNA reads as TGTGCCAGCAGCTTGGGACTCCCCGATACCCAGTACTTC. It specifies CASSLGLPDTQYF. The chain combines TRBV7-2 with TRBJ2-5, with D possibly being TRBD2 (6 bases). V was clipped by 3 bases and J by 8 bases, with 13 bases between them. The germline V gene has CDR1 SGHTA and CDR2 FQGNSA. This CDR3 has 13 residues. Variable domain in full (rest from reference TRBV7-2 and TRBJ2-5): GAGVSQSPSNKVTEKGKDVELRCDPISGHTALYWYRQSLGQGLEFLIYFQGNSAPDKSGLPSDRFSAERTGGSVSTLTIQRTQQEDSAVYLCASSLGLPDTQYFGPGTRLLVL.

The chain carries TRBV6-1 and TRBJ2-3; 7 nucleotides line up with TRBD1. This CDR3 has 13 residues. Germline V gene lookup returns CDR1 MNHNS and CDR2 SASEGT. With 6 bases clipped from V and 5 bases from J, the junction kept 5 bases outside the gene matches. CDR3 in DNA: TGTGCCAGCAGGACAGGGTTGGTAGATACGCAGTATTTT. It yields the protein CASRTGLVDTQYF.

The genes are TRBV28 and TRBJ1-1; TRBD1 might be the D (5 bases). The ends were cut back, 6 bases at V and 8 bases at J, with 16 bases in the middle. Germline V lookup: CDR1 MDHEN, CDR2 SYDVKM. The CDR3 is made up of 13 amino acids. The chain's CDR3 is CASSTQGLGEAFF. CDR3 nucleotide sequence: TGTGCCAGCAGCACCCAGGGTCTGGGAGAAGCTTTCTTT.

The CDR3 protein is CASSLVQGGAYGYTF. DNA for the CDR3: TGCGCCAGCAGCTTGGTCCAGGGGGGAGCCTATGGCTACACCTTC. This chain joins TRBV5-1 and TRBJ1-2; 7 nucleotides match TRBD1. V gave up 0 bases and J gave up 4 bases; unmatched junction bases: 6. The V gene's germline CDR1 is SGHRS and CDR2 YFSETQ. The CDR3 sequence is 15 residues long.

The J gene is TRBJ1-1, the V gene TRBV29-1; 7 bases are a match to TRBD1. The V gene's germline CDR1 is SQVTM and CDR2 ANQGSEA. Trimming at V came to 5 bases and at J to 5 bases, leaving 8 bases not matched to a gene. The CDR3 loop spans 13 amino acids. The CDR3 DNA follows: TGCAGCGTTTGGAGGGGGCCCGAAACTGAAGCTTTCTTT. It yields the protein CSVWRGPETEAFF.

The chain combines TRBV7-9 with TRBJ2-5, with 9 bases identical to TRBD2. With the DNA end fitting TRBJ2-7 better, the J assignment may be wrong. The germline V gene has CDR1 SEHNR and CDR2 FQNEAQ (reference sequence). The CDR3 loop spans 15 amino acids. Written as DNA, the CDR3 is TGTGCCAGCAGCATCGGGGCTAGCGGGGTCTACGAGCAGTACTTC. It translates to CASSIGASGVYEQYF.

CDR3 residues: CASSFSGSYEQYF. The CDR3 DNA follows: TGTGCCAGCAGTTTCTCCGGCTCCTACGAGCAGTACTTC. The chain joins TRBV6-5 to TRBJ2-7, with unresolved D. V dropped 4 bases and J dropped 0 bases, with 7 bases sitting between them. The CDR3 consists of 13 residues. The germline V gene encodes CDR1 MNHEY and CDR2 SVGAGI.

In its sample, this clone was seen once. Other DNA sequences in the sample encode the same CDR3. The gene calls are TRBV7-2 and TRBJ2-7; the match to TRBD1 covers 10 bases. The J segment lost 1 base and the V segment lost 4 bases, leaving 4 bases of the junction unmatched. This CDR3 is 15 amino acids long. Per the germline V gene, CDR1 is SGHTA and CDR2 is FQGNSA. Written as DNA, the CDR3 is TGTGCCAGCAGCTCCCCGGACAGGGGGTCCTACGAGCAGTACTTC. Amino acid sequence: CASSSPDRGSYEQYF.

The V call is TRBV6-5, the J call TRBJ1-2; TRBD1 agrees at 8 bases. V trimming: 4 bases; J trimming: 4 bases; junction bases outside the gene matches: 11. The germline CDR1 and CDR2 sequences are MNHEY and SVGAGI. CDR3 length: 16 amino acids. The CDR3 loop is CASSSPAGGGIYGYTF. The CDR3 DNA reads TGTGCCAGCAGTTCCCCAGCAGGGGGCGGAATCTATGGCTACACCTTC.

The chain carries TRBV7-6 and TRBJ2-7, with D perhaps TRBD2 (5 bases). The CDR3 loop spans 16 amino acids. V lost 3 bases, J lost 6 bases, and 21 bases lay in between. Germline V gene sequence: CDR1 SGHVS, CDR2 FNYEAQ. The CDR3 spells CASSFAVGRLEGEQYF. CDR3 DNA sequence: TGTGCCAGCAGCTTCGCTGTAGGCCGCTTAGAGGGCGAGCAGTACTTC.

The rearrangement joins TRBV27 to TRBJ1-2; 7 bases are a match to TRBD1. Germline V gives CDR1 MNHEY, CDR2 SMNVEV (reference sequence). The V and J ends lost 4 bases and 9 bases, in that order; junction bases with no gene match: 11. CDR3 length: 14 amino acids. DNA for the CDR3: TGTGCCAGCAGTTCGCCGGGGACAGCTCTAAGCTACACCTTC. Its translation: CASSSPGTALSYTF.

The chain carries TRBV6-5 and TRBJ2-3, with 10 bases fitting TRBD2. Germline loops: CDR1 MNHEY, CDR2 SVGAGI. The CDR3 length is 15 residues. Unmatched junction bases numbered 8, after V lost 5 bases and J lost 6 bases. The CDR3 loop is CASSPSPSGSDTQYF. The DNA for the CDR3 is TGTGCCAGCAGTCCCTCCCCTAGCGGGAGTGATACGCAGTATTTT.

The V gene is TRBV19, the J gene TRBJ1-5; 11 positions agree with TRBD1. V dropped 5 bases and J dropped 4; count of bases not matched to a gene: 16. CDR1 LNHDA and CDR2 SQIVND come from the germline V gene (reference sequence). The CDR3 covers 19 residues. The CDR3 sequence is CASSHWDRGVIMGNQPQHF. CDR3 nucleotide sequence: TGTGCCAGTAGTCACTGGGACAGGGGGGTCATTATGGGAAATCAGCCCCAGCATTTT.

The rearrangement links TRBV5-4 to TRBJ1-4, with D maybe TRBD1 (6 bases). The CDR3 is 13 residues long. Germline V gene sequence: CDR1 SGHNT, CDR2 YYREEE (reference sequence). Deletions cut 2 bases from V and 8 bases from J, with 10 bases between. In DNA form, the CDR3 reads TGTGCCAGCAGCTTTAAGGGGGAGGAAAAACTGTTTTTT. Residues: CASSFKGEEKLFF. Together with reference TRBV5-4 and TRBJ1-4, the CDR3 gives the full variable domain: ETGVTQSPTHLIKTRGQQVTLRCSSQSGHNTVSWYQQALGQGPQFIFQYYREEENGRGNFPPRFSGLQFPNYSSELNVNALELDDSALYLCASSFKGEEKLFFGSGTQLSVL.

The rearrangement joins TRBV7-2 to TRBJ1-1; D is ambiguous. Germline CDR1 and CDR2: SGHTA and FQGNSA. This CDR3 is 18 amino acids long. Trimming left V 1 base short and J 3 bases short, with 21 bases between. The CDR3 here is CASSLENFRVGGYTEAFF. CDR3 in DNA: TGTGCCAGCAGCTTAGAAAATTTTCGGGTCGGTGGGTACACTGAAGCTTTCTTT.

The chain carries TRBV6-1 and TRBJ1-1, with D uncertain. The V and J ends lost 0 bases and 5 bases respectively, with 13 bases between them. CDR1 MNHNS and CDR2 SASEGT come from the germline V gene. This CDR3 is 15 amino acids long. CDR3 amino acids: CASSEAEDLRTEAFF. CDR3 bases: TGTGCCAGCAGTGAAGCCGAGGATTTGAGGACTGAAGCTTTCTTT.

Concerning this clone: Other DNA sequences in this specimen translate into the identical CDR3. V gene TRBV7-6 combines with J gene TRBJ1-1; D is possibly TRBD1 (5 bases). The V gene's germline CDR1 is SGHVS and CDR2 FNYEAQ. The V end lost 0 bases, the J end lost 4 bases, and 9 bases lay between the germline ends. There are 14 residues in the CDR3. The CDR3 region has the DNA TGTGCCAGCAGCTTAGCGTCCAGGGCCACTGAAGCTTTCTTT. Its translation is CASSLASRATEAFF.

CDR3 residues: CASSLLANTGELFF. In DNA form, the CDR3 reads TGTGCCAGCAGTTTATTAGCGAACACCGGGGAGCTGTTTTTT. V and J are TRBV27 and TRBJ2-2; no clear D. Per the germline V gene, CDR1 is MNHEY and CDR2 is SMNVEV (reference sequence). The V and J ends lost 1 base and 0 bases respectively, with 3 bases between them. This CDR3 region has 14 residues.

This clone was found once. This chain uses TRBV27 with TRBJ2-7; D is ambiguous. The germline V gene encodes CDR1 MNHEY and CDR2 SMNVEV (reference sequence). V was trimmed by 7 bases and J by 5 bases, leaving 12 bases between them. The CDR3 covers 12 residues. In DNA, the CDR3 is TGTGCCAGCACCTCACATATCAACGAGCAGTACTTC. It codes for CASTSHINEQYF.

The V call is TRBV18, the J call TRBJ1-5; 10 bases match TRBD1. Losses at the gene ends were 4 bases for V and 3 bases for J; bases not matched to a gene: 9. The V gene's germline CDR1 is KGHSH and CDR2 LQKENI. This CDR3 has 17 residues. In DNA form, the CDR3 reads TGTGCCAGCTCACTAACCGGGACAGGGGCTTACAATCAGCCCCAGCATTTT. It translates to CASSLTGTGAYNQPQHF.